A selection of T cell receptor beta chains follows, all from one sample in a study of shared clonotypes between healthy human individuals. Generated by immunoSEQ multiplex PCR, the TCRdb table keeps only in-frame clones and is missing some. The sample has millions of clones, about 95% seen once. The sequenced sample consisted of naive CD4+ T cells sorted from blood. These receptors originate from a young man in good health. The CDR3 runs from the conserved cysteine through the conserved F or W. Fields, in order: CDR3 protein, V gene, CDR3 length, J gene.

CASSNRDRVDNEQFF,TRBV6-5,15,TRBJ2-1
CASSLLESNYGYTF,TRBV5-1,14,TRBJ1-2
CASSLGGRGTDTQYF,TRBV5-1,15,TRBJ2-3
CASSLDGSKVIDYGYTF,TRBV5-1,17,TRBJ1-2
CASSRQQGTDSPLHF,TRBV7-2,15,TRBJ1-6
CASRPQGADYSPLHF,TRBV6-1,15,TRBJ1-6
CASSERGRSYNEQFF,TRBV2,15,TRBJ2-1
CASSEANYGYTF,TRBV6-1,12,TRBJ1-2
CASREQGGNQPQHF,TRBV6-6,14,TRBJ1-5
CASSYSNAADTQYF,TRBV6-5,14,TRBJ2-3
CASSLEATGGKLFF,TRBV5-1,14,TRBJ1-4
CASSEGRARNQPQHF,TRBV6-1,15,TRBJ1-5
CAISTWGQVGNTIYF,TRBV10-3,15,TRBJ1-3
CARNGGDLGGYGYTF,TRBV6-5,15,TRBJ1-2
CASSTPQGGGEQYF,TRBV27,14,TRBJ2-7
CASARGAYNEQFF,TRBV6-5,13,TRBJ2-1
CASSQEEGRGYGYTF,TRBV4-3,15,TRBJ1-2
CASSFKDRTNTGELFF,TRBV27,16,TRBJ2-2
CASSSSRGGSSPGSYEQYF,TRBV13,19,TRBJ2-7
CASTGRAISYEQYF,TRBV19,14,TRBJ2-7
CASTWGGNNQPQHF,TRBV6-6,14,TRBJ1-5
CASSLGTSGRSTYEQYF,TRBV5-8,17,TRBJ2-7
CASSRLGLYEQYF,TRBV5-6,13,TRBJ2-7
CASSERGPYGYTF,TRBV6-1,13,TRBJ1-2
CASSLAELSGVTGELFF,TRBV5-1,17,TRBJ2-2
CASSESKGGEKLFF,TRBV10-1,14,TRBJ1-4
CASSPSDTQYF,TRBV18,11,TRBJ2-3